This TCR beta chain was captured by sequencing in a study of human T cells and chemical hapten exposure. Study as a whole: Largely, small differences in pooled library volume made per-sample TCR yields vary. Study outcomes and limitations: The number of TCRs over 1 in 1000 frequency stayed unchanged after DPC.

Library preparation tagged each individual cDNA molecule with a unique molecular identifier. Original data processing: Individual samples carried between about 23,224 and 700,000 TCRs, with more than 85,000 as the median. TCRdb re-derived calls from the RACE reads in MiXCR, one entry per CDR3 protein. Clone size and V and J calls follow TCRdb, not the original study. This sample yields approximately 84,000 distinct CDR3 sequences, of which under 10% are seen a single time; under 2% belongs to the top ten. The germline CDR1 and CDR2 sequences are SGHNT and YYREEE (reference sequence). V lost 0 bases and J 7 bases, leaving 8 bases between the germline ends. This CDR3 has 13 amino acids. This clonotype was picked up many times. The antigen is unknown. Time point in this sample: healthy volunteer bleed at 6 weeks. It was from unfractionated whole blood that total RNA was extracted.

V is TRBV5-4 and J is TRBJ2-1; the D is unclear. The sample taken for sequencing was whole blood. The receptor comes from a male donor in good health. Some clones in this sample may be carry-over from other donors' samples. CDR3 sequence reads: CASSLEAGNEQFF. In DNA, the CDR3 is TGTGCCAGCAGCTTGGAGGCCGGGAATGAGCAGTTCTTC.